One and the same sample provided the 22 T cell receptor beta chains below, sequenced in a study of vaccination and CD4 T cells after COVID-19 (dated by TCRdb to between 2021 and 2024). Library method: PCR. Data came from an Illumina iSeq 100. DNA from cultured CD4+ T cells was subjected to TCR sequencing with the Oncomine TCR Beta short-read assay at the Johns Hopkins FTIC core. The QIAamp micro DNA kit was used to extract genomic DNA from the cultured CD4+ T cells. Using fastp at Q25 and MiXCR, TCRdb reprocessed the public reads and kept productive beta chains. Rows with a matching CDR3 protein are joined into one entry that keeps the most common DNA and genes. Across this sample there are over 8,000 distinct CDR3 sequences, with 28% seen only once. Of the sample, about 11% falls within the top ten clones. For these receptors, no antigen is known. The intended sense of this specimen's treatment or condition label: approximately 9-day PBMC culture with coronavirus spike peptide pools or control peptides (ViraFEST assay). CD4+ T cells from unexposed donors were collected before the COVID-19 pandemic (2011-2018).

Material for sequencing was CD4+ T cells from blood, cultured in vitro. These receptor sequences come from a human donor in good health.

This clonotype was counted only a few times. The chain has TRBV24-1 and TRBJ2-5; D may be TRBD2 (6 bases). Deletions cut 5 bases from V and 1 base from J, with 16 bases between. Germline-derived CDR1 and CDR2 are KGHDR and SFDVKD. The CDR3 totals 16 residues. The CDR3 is CATSGVGEAPQETQYF. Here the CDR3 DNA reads TGTGCCACCAGTGGGGTGGGGGAGGCCCCCCAAGAGACCCAGTACTTC.

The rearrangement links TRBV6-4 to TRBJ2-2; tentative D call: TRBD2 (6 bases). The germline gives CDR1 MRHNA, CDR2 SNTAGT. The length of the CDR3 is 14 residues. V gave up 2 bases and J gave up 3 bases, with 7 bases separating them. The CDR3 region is CASSDGGDTGELFF. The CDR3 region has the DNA TGTGCCAGCAGTGACGGAGGGGACACCGGGGAGCTGTTTTTT.

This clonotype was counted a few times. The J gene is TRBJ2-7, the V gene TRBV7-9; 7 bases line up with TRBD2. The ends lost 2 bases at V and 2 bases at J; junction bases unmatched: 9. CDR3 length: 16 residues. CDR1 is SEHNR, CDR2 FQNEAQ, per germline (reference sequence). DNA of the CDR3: TGTGCCAGCAGCTTAATCAGAACGGGAGGAACCTACGAGCAGTACTTC. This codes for CASSLIRTGGTYEQYF.

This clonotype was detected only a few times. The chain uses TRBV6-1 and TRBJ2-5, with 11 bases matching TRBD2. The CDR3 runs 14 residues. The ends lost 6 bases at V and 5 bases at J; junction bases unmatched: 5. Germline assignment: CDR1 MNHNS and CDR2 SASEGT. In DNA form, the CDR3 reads TGTGCCAGCAGCATACTAGCGGGGGTTGAGACCCAGTACTTC. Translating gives CASSILAGVETQYF.

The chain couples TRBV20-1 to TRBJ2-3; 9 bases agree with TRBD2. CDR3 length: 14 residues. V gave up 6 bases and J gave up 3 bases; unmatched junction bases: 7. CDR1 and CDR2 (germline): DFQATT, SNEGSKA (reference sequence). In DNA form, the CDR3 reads TGCAGTGCCCTTCCGGCGGGAGGGACAGATACGCAGTATTTT. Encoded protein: CSALPAGGTDTQYF.

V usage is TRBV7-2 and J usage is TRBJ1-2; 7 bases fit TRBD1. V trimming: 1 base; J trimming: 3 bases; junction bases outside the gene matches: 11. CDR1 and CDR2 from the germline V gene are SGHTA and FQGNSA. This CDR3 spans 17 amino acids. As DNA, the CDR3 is TGTGCCAGCAGCTTAGGACCGGGACAGAGAGAACACTATGGCTACACCTTC. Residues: CASSLGPGQREHYGYTF.

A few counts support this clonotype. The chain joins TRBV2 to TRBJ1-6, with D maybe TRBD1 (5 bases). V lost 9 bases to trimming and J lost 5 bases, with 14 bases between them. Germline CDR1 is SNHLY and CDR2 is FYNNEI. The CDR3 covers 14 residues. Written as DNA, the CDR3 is TGTGCCAGTGGGGCAGCGGGAGATAATTCACCCCTCCACTTT. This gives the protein CASGAAGDNSPLHF. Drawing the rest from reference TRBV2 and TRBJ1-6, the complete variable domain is EPEVTQTPSHQVTQMGQEVILRCVPISNHLYFYWYRQILGQKVEFLVSFYNNEISEKSEIFDDQFSVERPDGSNFTLKIRSTKLEDSAMYFCASGAAGDNSPLHFGNGTRLTVT.

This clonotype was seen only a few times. The CDR3 DNA follows: TGTGCCAGCAGTACATGGGGCAATCAGCCCCAGCATTTT. Protein: CASSTWGNQPQHF. The chain joins TRBV28 to TRBJ1-5; no clear D. Trimming stripped 5 bases from V and 2 bases from J, with 7 bases between. Germline V lookup: CDR1 MDHEN, CDR2 SYDVKM. This CDR3 spans 13 amino acids.

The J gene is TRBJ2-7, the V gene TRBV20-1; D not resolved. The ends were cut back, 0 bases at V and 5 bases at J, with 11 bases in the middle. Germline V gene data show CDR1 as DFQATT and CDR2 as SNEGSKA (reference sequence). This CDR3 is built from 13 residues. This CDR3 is CSARENRKDEQYF. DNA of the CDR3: TGCAGTGCTAGAGAGAACCGGAAGGACGAGCAGTACTTC.

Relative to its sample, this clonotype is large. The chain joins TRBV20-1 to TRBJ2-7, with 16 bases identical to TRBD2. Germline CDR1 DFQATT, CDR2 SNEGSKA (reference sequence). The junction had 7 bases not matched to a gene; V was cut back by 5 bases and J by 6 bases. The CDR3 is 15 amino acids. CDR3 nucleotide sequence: TGCAGTGCTGTGGGACTAGCGGGAGGGCCCATCGAGCAGTACTTC. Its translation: CSAVGLAGGPIEQYF.

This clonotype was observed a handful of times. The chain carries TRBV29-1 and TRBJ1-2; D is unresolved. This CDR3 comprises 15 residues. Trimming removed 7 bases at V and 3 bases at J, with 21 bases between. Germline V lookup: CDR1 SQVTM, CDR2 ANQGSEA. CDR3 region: CSATRRSTTDYGYTF. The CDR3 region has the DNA TGCAGCGCCACAAGACGCAGTACAACTGACTATGGCTACACCTTC.

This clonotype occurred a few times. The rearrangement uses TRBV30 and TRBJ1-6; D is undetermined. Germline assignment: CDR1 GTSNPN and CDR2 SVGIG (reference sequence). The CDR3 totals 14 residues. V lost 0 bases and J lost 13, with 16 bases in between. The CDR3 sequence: CAWSVSPTDGPLHF. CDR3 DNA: TGTGCCTGGAGTGTATCCCCCACGGACGGGCCCCTCCACTTT.

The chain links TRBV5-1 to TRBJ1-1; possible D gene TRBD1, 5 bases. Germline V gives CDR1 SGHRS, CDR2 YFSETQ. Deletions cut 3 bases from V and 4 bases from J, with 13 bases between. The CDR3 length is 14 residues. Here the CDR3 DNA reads TGCGCCAGCAGCTCTGGGGCCGGTCCCACTGAAGCTTTCTTT. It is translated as CASSSGAGPTEAFF.

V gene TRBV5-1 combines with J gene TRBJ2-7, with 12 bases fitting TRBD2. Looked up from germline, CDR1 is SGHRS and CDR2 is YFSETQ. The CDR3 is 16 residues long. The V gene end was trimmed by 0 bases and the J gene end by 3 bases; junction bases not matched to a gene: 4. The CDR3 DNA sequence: TGCGCCAGCAGCTTGGGACTAGCGGGAGATTACTACGAGCAGTACTTC. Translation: CASSLGLAGDYYEQYF.

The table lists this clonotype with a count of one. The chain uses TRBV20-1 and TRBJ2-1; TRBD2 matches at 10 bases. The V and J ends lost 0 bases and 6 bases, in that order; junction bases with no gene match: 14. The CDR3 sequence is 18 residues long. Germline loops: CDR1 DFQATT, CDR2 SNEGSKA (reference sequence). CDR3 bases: TGCAGTGCTAGAGATCAGGCTAGCGGGAGTTCTTCACGCAATGAGCAGTTCTTC. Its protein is CSARDQASGSSSRNEQFF.

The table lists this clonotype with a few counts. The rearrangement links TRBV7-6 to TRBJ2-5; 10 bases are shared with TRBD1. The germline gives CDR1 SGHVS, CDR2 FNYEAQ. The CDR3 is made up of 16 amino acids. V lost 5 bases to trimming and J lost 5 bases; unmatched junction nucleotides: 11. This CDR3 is CASSPRPDRGRETQYF. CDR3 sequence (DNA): TGTGCCAGCAGCCCCCGCCCTGACAGGGGGCGGGAGACCCAGTACTTC.

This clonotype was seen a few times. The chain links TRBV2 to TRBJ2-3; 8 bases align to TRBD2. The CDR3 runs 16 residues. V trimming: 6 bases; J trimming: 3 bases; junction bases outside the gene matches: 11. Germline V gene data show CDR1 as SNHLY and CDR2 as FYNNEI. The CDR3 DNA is TGTGCCAGCAGGGGGGGAGCGGGAGTTAGAACAGATACGCAGTATTTT. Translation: CASRGGAGVRTDTQYF. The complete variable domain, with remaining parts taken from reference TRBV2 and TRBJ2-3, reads EPEVTQTPSHQVTQMGQEVILRCVPISNHLYFYWYRQILGQKVEFLVSFYNNEISEKSEIFDDQFSVERPDGSNFTLKIRSTKLEDSAMYFCASRGGAGVRTDTQYFGPGTRLTVL.

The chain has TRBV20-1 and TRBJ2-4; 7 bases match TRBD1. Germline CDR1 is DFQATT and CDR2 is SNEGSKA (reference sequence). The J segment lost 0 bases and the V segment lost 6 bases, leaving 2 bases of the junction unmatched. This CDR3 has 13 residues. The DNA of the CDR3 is TGCAGTGCAGGACAGGTAGCCAAAAACATTCAGTACTTC. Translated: CSAGQVAKNIQYF.

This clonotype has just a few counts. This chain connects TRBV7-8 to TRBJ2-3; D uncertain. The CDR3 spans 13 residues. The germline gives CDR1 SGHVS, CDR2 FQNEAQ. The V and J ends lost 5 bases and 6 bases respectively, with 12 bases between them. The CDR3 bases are TGTGCCAGCAGCCCCTCCCTTAGGGATACGCAGTATTTT. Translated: CASSPSLRDTQYF.

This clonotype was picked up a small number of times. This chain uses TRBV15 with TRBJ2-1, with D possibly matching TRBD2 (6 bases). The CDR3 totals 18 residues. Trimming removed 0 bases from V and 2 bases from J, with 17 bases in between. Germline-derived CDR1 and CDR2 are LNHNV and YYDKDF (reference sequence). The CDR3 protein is CATSRDLRGRNTYNEQFF. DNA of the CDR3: TGTGCCACCAGCAGAGATCTTCGGGGGAGAAACACCTACAATGAGCAGTTCTTC.

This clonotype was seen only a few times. CDR3 loop: CASKANSNQPQHF. CDR3 coding DNA: TGTGCCAGTAAGGCGAATAGCAATCAGCCCCAGCATTTT. The gene calls are TRBV19 and TRBJ1-5; D is undetermined. V dropped 7 bases and J dropped 0 bases, with 7 bases sitting between them. The CDR3 contains 13 residues. The germline V gene encodes CDR1 LNHDA and CDR2 SQIVND (reference sequence).

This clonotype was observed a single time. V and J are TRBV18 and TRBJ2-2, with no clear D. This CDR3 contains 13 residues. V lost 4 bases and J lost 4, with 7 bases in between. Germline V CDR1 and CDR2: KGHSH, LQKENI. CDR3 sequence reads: CASSRAFTGELFF. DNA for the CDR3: TGTGCCAGCTCACGGGCCTTCACCGGGGAGCTGTTTTTT.